The present TCR beta chain was sequenced within a study of spatial heterogeneity in lung cancer. The CDR3 totals 12 residues. The V gene's germline CDR1 is MDHEN and CDR2 SYDVKM. Between the trimmed V and J ends, which lost 1 base and 10 bases, there was a span of 8 bases. Study findings and constraints: Expanded tumor TCRs that were ubiquitous appeared in blood more at resection than follow-up.

Many counts were recorded for this clonotype. Its antigen is not known. As for time point: sample taken at primary tumor resection. Whole RNA, isolated from tumor, nontumor lung or frozen PBMC, was sequenced without prior sorting. TCRdb recomputed calls from the 5' RACE reads with MiXCR, one row per CDR3 protein. The top ten hold about 28% of the sample, which has about 14,000 distinct CDR3 sequences, 10% seen once. The clonotype comes from a male donor with early-stage non-small cell lung cancer. The source was PBMCs, collected at surgery. The gene calls are TRBV28 and TRBJ2-1; D is unresolved. The CDR3 reads CASSLSAEEQFF. Here the CDR3 DNA reads TGTGCCAGCAGTTTATCTGCGGAAGAGCAGTTCTTC.